The T cell receptor beta chain described here comes from a study of OX40 agonist ivuxolimab in advanced cancers. Study-level background: Partial responses were seen in three patients, one with hepatocellular carcinoma and two with cutaneous melanoma.

Measured with immunoSEQ multiplex PCR; TCRdb has only the in-frame clones, and not every one. The sample consists of some 80,000 clones, around 86% of them appearing once. Germline CDR1 MNHEY, CDR2 SMNVEV (reference sequence). The CDR3 totals 15 residues. Trimming removed 0 bases from V and 0 bases from J, with 8 bases in between. For this clone: Antigen unknown.

Study-wide results and caveats: The mean number of expanded clones was higher in CD8+ T cells than in CD4+.

This sequence joins TRBV27 and TRBJ1-2; D remains ambiguous. The specimen was CD4+ or CD8+ T cells sorted from blood, collected in a trial of the OX40 agonist ivuxolimab. The sequence came from an adult with an advanced solid tumor such as melanoma, head and neck, liver or kidney cancer. The CDR3 region is CASSLSLGPNYGYTF. CDR3 nucleotides: TGTGCCAGCAGTTTATCGTTGGGTCCTAACTATGGCTACACCTTC.